The present T cell receptor (beta chain) was sequenced within a study of CD8+ T cells in alopecia areata. The treatment was: oral pan-JAK inhibitor, 5-10 mg twice daily. In the case of this clone: Its target is unknown.

The sequencing template was cDNA reverse transcribed from extracted RNA. Clones were read by immunoSEQ multiplex PCR, and TCRdb kept only the in-frame ones, dropping some. The table lists around 200,000 clones, 55% to 70% of them singletons. General study findings and limits: Tofacitinib significantly lowered scalp clonality and expanded CD8+ clones among the top 100. Normal scalp had lower clonality than lesional scalp, with alopecia totalis/universalis lesions showing this most strongly.

The CDR3 consists of 14 residues. Deletions cut 4 bases from V and 5 bases from J, with 14 bases between. Germline V gene data show CDR1 as MNHEY and CDR2 as SVGAGI. The TCR originated in a human donor with alopecia areata. V usage is TRBV6-5 and J usage is TRBJ1-2; D is unresolved. The sequencing here drew on CD4+ T cells sorted from blood, taken at week 4, from a patient treated with tofacitinib. CDR3 amino acids: CASSLSGGGYGYTF. Here the CDR3 DNA reads TGTGCCAGCAGTTTGAGCGGAGGAGGGTATGGCTACACCTTC.